This T cell receptor beta chain was captured by sequencing in a study of blood T cell repertoires in COVID-19. The CDR3 length is 14 residues. Germline CDR1 SGHVS, CDR2 FQNEAQ. The V end was cut by 0 bases, the J end by 4 bases, with 7 bases between. Profiled with immunoSEQ multiplex PCR; TCRdb holds only in-frame clones, not every one. This table holds more than 300,000 clones, roughly 88% found once. The rearrangement joins TRBV7-8 to TRBJ2-1, with a weak D call TRBD2 (5 bases). Specimen: peripheral blood. The clonotype was recovered from a woman aged 45 to 65 with acute or convalescent COVID-19. The CDR3 bases are TGTGCCAGCAGCTTAGCTAGCGCGTACAATGAGCAGTTCTTC. This codes for CASSLASAYNEQFF.